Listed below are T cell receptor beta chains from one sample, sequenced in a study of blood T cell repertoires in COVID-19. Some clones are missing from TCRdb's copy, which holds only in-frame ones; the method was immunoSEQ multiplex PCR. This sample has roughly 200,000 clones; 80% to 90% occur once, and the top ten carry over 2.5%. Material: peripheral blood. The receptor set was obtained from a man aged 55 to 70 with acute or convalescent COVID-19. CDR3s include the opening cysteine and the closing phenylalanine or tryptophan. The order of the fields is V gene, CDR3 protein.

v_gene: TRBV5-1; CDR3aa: CASSLLAGGTNPGETQYF
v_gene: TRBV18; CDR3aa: CASSPQGRGTRANYGYTF
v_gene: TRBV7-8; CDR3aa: CASSSLQGPSYEQYF
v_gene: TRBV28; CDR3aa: CASSYPTATYEQYF
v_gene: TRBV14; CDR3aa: CASSPLDSRDTEAFF
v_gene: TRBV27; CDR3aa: CASRGRPNEKLFF
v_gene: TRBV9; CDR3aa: CASSVADWANTGELFF
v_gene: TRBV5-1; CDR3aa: CASSLATTGTSGSREQFF
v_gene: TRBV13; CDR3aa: CASSPGGAGAYNEQFF
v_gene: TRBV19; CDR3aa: CASSPGDRGNEKLFF
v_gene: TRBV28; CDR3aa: CASSRQGATGELFF
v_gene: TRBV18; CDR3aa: CASSPARTARTGELFF
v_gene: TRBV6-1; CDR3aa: CASSEGRGRDEQYF
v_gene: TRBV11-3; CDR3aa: CASSWTGTGSSDTQYF
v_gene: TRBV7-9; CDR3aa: CASSSSGTTYNEQFF
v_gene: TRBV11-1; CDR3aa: CASSLAPGGEYEQYF
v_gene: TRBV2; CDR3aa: CASSRWDSPATF
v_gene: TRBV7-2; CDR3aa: CASSWGTSGAYNEQFF
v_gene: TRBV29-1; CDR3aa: CSSLTGDEKLFF
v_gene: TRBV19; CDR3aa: CASSIASGRPNEQFF
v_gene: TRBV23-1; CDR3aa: CASSQRSRGASETQYF
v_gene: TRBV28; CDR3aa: CASSLSGGSNEQYF
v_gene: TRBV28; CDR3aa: CASSRVQVPYEQYF
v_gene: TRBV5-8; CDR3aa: CASSRGQGWNEQYF
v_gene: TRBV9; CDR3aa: CASTRTVSTDTQYF
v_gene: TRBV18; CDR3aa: CASSPRGGRNTGELFF
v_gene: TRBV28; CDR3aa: CASSSPTGSNEKLFF
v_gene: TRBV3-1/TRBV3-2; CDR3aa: CASSQDSRSPLHF
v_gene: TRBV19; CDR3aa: CASSIRQGSNQPQHF
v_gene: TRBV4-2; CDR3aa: CASSQVAGETYEQYF